This TCR beta chain was documented in a study of CD8+ T cells in alopecia areata. Isolated RNA was reverse transcribed into cDNA used as the sequencing template. Profiling relied on immunoSEQ multiplex PCR, and the TCRdb table lists in-frame clones only, not all of them. The table includes some 180,000 clones, roughly 60% detected once. Trimming removed 0 bases at V and 6 bases at J, with 14 bases between. In germline, CDR1 is LGHNT, CDR2 FRNRAP. The CDR3 consists of 15 residues. Comment on this clone: Its antigen is undetermined.

Study outcomes and limitations: Higher clonality than in normal scalp was seen in lesional scalp, especially alopecia totalis/universalis.

This receptor was obtained from a human donor with alopecia areata. The genes are TRBV12-5 and TRBJ1-2, with a tentative D call TRBD1 (6 bases). Specimen: CD4+ T cells sorted from blood, collected at week 0. The CDR3 region has the DNA TGTGCTAGTGGTTTGGTACCCCAGGGGAGCGATGGCTACACCTTC. Protein product: CASGLVPQGSDGYTF.